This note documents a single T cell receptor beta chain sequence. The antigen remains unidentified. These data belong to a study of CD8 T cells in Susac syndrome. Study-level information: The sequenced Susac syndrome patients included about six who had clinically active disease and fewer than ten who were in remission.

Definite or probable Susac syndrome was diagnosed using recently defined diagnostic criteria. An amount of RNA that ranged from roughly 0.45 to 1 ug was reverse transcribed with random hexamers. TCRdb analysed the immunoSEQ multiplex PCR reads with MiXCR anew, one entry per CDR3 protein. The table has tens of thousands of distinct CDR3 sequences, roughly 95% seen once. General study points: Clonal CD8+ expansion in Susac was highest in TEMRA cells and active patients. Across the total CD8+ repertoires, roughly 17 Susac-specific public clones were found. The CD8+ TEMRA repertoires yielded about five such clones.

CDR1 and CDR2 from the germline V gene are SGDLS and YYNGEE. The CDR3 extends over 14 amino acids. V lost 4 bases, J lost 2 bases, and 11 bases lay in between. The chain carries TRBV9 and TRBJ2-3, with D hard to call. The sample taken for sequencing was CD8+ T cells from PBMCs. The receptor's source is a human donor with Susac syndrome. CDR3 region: CASSLAQYTDTQYF. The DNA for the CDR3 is TGTGCCAGCAGCCTGGCGCAGTACACAGATACGCAGTATTTT.